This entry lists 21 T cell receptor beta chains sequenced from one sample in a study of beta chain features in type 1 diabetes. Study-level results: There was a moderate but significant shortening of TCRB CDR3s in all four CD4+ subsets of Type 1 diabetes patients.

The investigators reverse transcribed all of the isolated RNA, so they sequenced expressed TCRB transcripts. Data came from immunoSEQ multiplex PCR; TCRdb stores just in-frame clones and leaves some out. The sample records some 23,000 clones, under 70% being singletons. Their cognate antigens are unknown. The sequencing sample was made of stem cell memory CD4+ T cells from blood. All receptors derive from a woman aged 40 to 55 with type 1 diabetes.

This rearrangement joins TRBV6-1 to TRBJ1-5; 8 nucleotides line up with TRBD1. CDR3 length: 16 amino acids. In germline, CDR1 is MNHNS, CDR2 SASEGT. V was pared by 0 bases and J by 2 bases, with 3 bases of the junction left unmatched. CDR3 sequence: CASSEAPGGGNQPQHF. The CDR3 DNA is TGTGCCAGCAGTGAAGCGCCAGGGGGCGGCAATCAGCCCCAGCATTTT.

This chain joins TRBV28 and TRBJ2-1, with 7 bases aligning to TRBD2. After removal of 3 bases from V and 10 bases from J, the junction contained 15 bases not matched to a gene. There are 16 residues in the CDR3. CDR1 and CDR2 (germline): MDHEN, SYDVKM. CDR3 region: CASSLRTPLAVKEQFF. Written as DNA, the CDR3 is TGTGCCAGCAGTTTGAGGACCCCCCTAGCGGTGAAAGAGCAGTTCTTC.

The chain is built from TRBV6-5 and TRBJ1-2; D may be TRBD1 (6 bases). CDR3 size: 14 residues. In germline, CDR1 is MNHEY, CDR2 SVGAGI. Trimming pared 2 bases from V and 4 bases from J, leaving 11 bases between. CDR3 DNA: TGTGCCAGCAGTTACGGGGCGGGGGCCTATGGCTACACCTTC. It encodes CASSYGAGAYGYTF.

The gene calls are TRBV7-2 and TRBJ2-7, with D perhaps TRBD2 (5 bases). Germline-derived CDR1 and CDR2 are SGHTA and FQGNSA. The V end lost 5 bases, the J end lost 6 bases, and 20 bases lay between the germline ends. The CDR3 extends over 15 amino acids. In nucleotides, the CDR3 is TGTGCCAGCAGCGACGAGACTATTAAAGGGAGCGAGCAGTACTTC. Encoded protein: CASSDETIKGSEQYF.

The CDR3 nucleotides are TGTGCCAGCAGTAGTCAACTCGGCTACACCTTC. Translation gives CASSSQLGYTF. The rearrangement links TRBV25-1 to TRBJ1-2; the D is unclear. Germline V CDR1 and CDR2: MGHDK, SYGVNS. Trimming removed 5 bases from V and 8 bases from J, with 9 bases in between. The CDR3 is 11 residues long.

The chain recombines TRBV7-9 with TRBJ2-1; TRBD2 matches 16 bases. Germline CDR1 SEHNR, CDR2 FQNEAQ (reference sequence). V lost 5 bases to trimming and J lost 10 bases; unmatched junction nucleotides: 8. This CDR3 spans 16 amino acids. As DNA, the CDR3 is TGTGCCAGCAGCCATCCGGGGGGACTAGCGGGAGGGGAGCAGTTCTTC. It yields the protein CASSHPGGLAGGEQFF.

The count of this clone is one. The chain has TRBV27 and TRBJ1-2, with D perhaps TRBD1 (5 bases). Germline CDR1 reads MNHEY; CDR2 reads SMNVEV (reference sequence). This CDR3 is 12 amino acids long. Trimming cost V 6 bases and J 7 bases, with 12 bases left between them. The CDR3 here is CASSPYGGGYTF. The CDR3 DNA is TGTGCCAGCAGCCCATACGGGGGTGGCTACACCTTC.

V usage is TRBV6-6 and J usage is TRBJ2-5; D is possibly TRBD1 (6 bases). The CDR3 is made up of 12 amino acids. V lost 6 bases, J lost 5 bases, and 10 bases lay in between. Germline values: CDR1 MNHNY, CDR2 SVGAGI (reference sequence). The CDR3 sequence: CASRTGAETQYF. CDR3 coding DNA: TGTGCCAGCAGGACAGGCGCGGAGACCCAGTACTTC.

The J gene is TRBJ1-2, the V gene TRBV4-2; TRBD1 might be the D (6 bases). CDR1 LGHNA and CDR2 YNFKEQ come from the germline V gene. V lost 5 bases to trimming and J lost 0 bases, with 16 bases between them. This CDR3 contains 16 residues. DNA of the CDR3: TGTGCCAGCAGCATTGGACAGATGTCATCTAACTATGGCTACACCTTC. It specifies CASSIGQMSSNYGYTF.

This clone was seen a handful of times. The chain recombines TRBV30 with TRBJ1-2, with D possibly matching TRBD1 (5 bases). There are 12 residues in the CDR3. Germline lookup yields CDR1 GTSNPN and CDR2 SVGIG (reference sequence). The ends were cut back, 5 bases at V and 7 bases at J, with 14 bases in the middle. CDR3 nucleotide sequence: TGTGCCTGGCTCCCGGACAAGAGTGGCTACACCTTC. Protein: CAWLPDKSGYTF.

The CDR3 region is CASSLRGRQLNTEAFF. Written as DNA, the CDR3 is TGCGCCAGCAGCTTGAGGGGTCGACAGCTGAACACTGAAGCTTTCTTT. This chain links TRBV5-1 with TRBJ1-1, with D possibly matching TRBD1 (5 bases). Trimming took off 1 base at V and 0 bases at J, with 13 bases between the two ends. This CDR3 region has 16 residues. Germline lookup yields CDR1 SGHRS and CDR2 YFSETQ.

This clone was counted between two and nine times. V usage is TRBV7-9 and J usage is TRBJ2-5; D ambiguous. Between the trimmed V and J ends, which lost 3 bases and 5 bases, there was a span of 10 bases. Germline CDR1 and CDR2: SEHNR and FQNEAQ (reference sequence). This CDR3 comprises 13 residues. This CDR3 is CASSFYGEETQYF. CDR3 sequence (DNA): TGTGCCAGCAGCTTTTATGGAGAGGAGACCCAGTACTTC.

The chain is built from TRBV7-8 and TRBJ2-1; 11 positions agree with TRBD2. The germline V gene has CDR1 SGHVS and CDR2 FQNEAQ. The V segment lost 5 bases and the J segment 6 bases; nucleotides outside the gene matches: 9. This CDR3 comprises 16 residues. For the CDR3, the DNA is TGTGCCAGCAGCCCAATAAGTAGCGGGAGGGCCAATGAGCAGTTCTTC. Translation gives CASSPISSGRANEQFF.

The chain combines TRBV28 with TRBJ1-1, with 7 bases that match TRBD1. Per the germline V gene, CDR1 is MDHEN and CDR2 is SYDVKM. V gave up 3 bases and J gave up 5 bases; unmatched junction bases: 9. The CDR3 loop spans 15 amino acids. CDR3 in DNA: TGTGCCAGCAGTTTTTTTGGAGGGGGCTCTACTGAAGCTTTCTTT. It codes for CASSFFGGGSTEAFF.

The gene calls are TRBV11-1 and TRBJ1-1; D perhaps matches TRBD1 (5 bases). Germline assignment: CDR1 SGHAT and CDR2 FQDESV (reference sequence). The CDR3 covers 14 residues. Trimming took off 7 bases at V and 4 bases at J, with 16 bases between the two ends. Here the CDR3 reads CASKKALGGTEAFF. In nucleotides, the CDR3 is TGTGCCAGCAAGAAAGCGCTGGGGGGCACTGAAGCTTTCTTT.

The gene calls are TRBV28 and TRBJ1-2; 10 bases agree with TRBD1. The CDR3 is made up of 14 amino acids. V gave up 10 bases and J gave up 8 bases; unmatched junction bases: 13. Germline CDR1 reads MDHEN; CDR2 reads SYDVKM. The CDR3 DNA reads TGTGCCATCCCATCCGGGACAGGGGATCGGGGCTACACCTTC. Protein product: CAIPSGTGDRGYTF.

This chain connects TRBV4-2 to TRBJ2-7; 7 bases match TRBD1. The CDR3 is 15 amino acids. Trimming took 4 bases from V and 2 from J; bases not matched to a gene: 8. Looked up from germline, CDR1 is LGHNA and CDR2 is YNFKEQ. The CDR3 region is CASSRTGARAYEQYF. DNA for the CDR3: TGTGCCAGCAGCCGGACAGGAGCCCGGGCCTACGAGCAGTACTTC.

The CDR3 spells CATSRLLGDQPQHF. The CDR3 DNA is TGTGCCACCAGCAGACTATTAGGGGATCAGCCCCAGCATTTT. J is TRBJ1-5 and V is TRBV15; D may be TRBD1 (5 bases). Between the trimmed V and J ends, which lost 2 bases and 5 bases, there was a span of 10 bases. CDR1 and CDR2 (germline): LNHNV, YYDKDF (reference sequence). The CDR3 extends over 14 amino acids.

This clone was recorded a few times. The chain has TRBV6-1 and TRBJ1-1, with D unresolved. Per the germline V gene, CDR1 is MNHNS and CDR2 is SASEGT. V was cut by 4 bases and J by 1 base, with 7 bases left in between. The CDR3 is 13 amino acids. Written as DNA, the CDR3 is TGTGCCAGCAGTGGACGGGAGAACACTGAAGCTTTCTTT. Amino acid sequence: CASSGRENTEAFF.

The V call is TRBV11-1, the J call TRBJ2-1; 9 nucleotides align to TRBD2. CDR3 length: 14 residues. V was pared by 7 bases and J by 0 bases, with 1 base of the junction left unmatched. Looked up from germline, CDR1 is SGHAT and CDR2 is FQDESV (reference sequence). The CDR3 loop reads CASKAGGSYNEQFF. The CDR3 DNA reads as TGTGCCAGCAAAGCGGGGGGCTCCTACAATGAGCAGTTCTTC.

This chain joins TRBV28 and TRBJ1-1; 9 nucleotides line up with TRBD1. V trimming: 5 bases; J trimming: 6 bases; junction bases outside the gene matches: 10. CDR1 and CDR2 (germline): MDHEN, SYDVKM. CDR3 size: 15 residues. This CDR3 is CASSGVDRGAAEAFF. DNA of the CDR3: TGTGCCAGCAGTGGGGTGGACAGGGGAGCGGCTGAAGCTTTCTTT.